The rows below give T cell receptor beta chains drawn from one sample of a study of regulatory T cells in long-lasting Graves disease. Using its own MiXCR run on the multiplex PCR reads, TCRdb lists one record per CDR3 protein. Of 700,000 or so distinct CDR3 sequences detected, about 32% appear once; the ten largest clones hold around 40%. Specimen: peripheral blood mononuclear cells (PBMCs), collected when the disease was refractory, from a patient treated with antithyroid drugs. The receptors here all came from a female donor with Graves disease. Each CDR3 is given with its conserved first and last residue. The order of the fields is J gene, V gene, D gene, CDR3 length, clone size, CDR3 protein, CDR3 DNA. A D gene is named only where the DNA matches it firmly. Size values are once, few and many counts, or a class for expanded clones, and some rows have none.

J gene: TRBJ1-3
V gene: TRBV10-3
D gene: TRBD1
CDR3 length: 16
clone size: NA
CDR3 protein: CAISERDRLSGNTIYF
CDR3 DNA: TGTGCCATCAGTGAGAGGGACAGACTATCTGGAAACACCATATATTTT

J gene: TRBJ1-2
V gene: TRBV6-5
D gene: NA
CDR3 length: 14
clone size: NA
CDR3 protein: CASSYVTGLYGYTF
CDR3 DNA: TGTGCCAGCAGTTACGTGACAGGCCTCTATGGCTACACCTTC

J gene: TRBJ2-7
V gene: TRBV7-9
D gene: NA
CDR3 length: 14
clone size: few
CDR3 protein: CASSLQADSYEQYF
CDR3 DNA: TGTGCCAGCAGCCTACAAGCCGACTCCTACGAGCAGTACTTC

J gene: TRBJ2-2
V gene: TRBV5-6
D gene: NA
CDR3 length: 13
clone size: NA
CDR3 protein: CASSSTRAGELFF
CDR3 DNA: TGTGCCAGCAGCTCCACCAGGGCCGGGGAGCTGTTTTTT

J gene: TRBJ2-7
V gene: TRBV5-1
D gene: NA
CDR3 length: 16
clone size: NA
CDR3 protein: CASSPGLRQKTYEQYF
CDR3 DNA: TGCGCCAGCAGCCCCGGGCTGAGACAGAAAACCTACGAGCAGTACTTC

J gene: TRBJ2-7
V gene: TRBV29-1
D gene: NA
CDR3 length: 12
clone size: NA
CDR3 protein: CSVEQASYEQYF
CDR3 DNA: TGCAGCGTTGAACAGGCCTCCTACGAGCAGTACTTC

J gene: TRBJ1-5
V gene: TRBV12-3/TRBV12-4
D gene: NA
CDR3 length: 14
clone size: few
CDR3 protein: CASSLDSRNQPQHF
CDR3 DNA: TGTGCCAGCAGTCTGGACAGTCGCAATCAGCCCCAGCATTTT

J gene: TRBJ1-2
V gene: TRBV18
D gene: TRBD1
CDR3 length: 15
clone size: NA
CDR3 protein: CASSPVEGQHYGYTF
CDR3 DNA: TGTGCCAGCTCACCGGTAGAGGGACAGCACTATGGCTACACCTTC

J gene: TRBJ1-1
V gene: TRBV12-3/TRBV12-4
D gene: NA
CDR3 length: 15
clone size: few
CDR3 protein: CASSSTGPENTEAFF
CDR3 DNA: TGTGCCAGCAGTTCGACCGGGCCCGAAAACACTGAAGCTTTCTTT

J gene: TRBJ1-4
V gene: TRBV28
D gene: NA
CDR3 length: 15
clone size: NA
CDR3 protein: CASSETGQLAQKLFF
CDR3 DNA: TGTGCCAGCAGTGAAACCGGACAGCTTGCGCAAAAACTGTTTTTT

J gene: TRBJ2-2
V gene: TRBV5-6
D gene: NA
CDR3 length: 17
clone size: few
CDR3 protein: CASSFLPQRTNTGELFF
CDR3 DNA: TGTGCCAGCAGCTTTCTCCCACAGCGCACGAACACCGGGGAGCTGTTTTTT

J gene: TRBJ1-6
V gene: TRBV2
D gene: NA
CDR3 length: 14
clone size: NA
CDR3 protein: CASGRRDPNSPLHF
CDR3 DNA: TGTGCCAGTGGCCGCCGGGACCCTAATTCACCCCTCCACTTT